One sample yielded the 16 T cell receptor beta chains listed below, sequenced in a study of response to subunit inactivated influenza vaccine. One entry per CDR3 protein results from TCRdb running MiXCR on the RT-PCR reads. In the table there are 500,000 to 750,000 distinct CDR3 sequences, approximately 15% of which are singletons. The sample was PBMCs from blood, taken roughly 13 days after vaccination. These receptors originate from a man between 45 and 60 years old who received an inactivated influenza vaccine.

V gene TRBV15 combines with J gene TRBJ2-3; no firm D call. The CDR3 consists of 14 residues. Germline V gene sequence: CDR1 LNHNV, CDR2 YYDKDF (reference sequence). V lost 0 bases and J 5 bases, leaving 9 bases between the germline ends. The CDR3 region has the DNA TGTGCCACCAGCAGAGATGGTAGGCAAGATACGCAGTATTTT. It yields the protein CATSRDGRQDTQYF.

The chain is built from TRBV5-1 and TRBJ1-1; 8 bases fit TRBD1. V shed 3 bases, J shed 11 bases, and the junction held 6 bases outside the gene matches. Germline V gives CDR1 SGHRS, CDR2 YFSETQ. The CDR3 loop spans 12 amino acids. The CDR3 coding sequence is TGCGCCAGCAGCTACGCGGACAGGGATGCTTTCTTT. Its translation is CASSYADRDAFF.

The rearrangement joins TRBV7-2 to TRBJ1-1, with TRBD1 identical over 9 bases. Germline V gene data show CDR1 as SGHTA and CDR2 as FQGNSA. The CDR3 has 15 amino acids. V was clipped by 5 bases and J by 1 base; unmatched bases: 5. The CDR3 DNA follows: TGTGCCAGCAGCATACAGGGGGCAACGAACACTGAAGCTTTCTTT. It yields the protein CASSIQGATNTEAFF.

The V call is TRBV19, the J call TRBJ2-7, with 7 bases matching TRBD2. Trimming removed 5 bases from V and 6 bases from J; junction bases left unmatched: 13. The CDR3 is 15 amino acids. The germline V gene encodes CDR1 LNHDA and CDR2 SQIVND (reference sequence). The CDR3 sequence: CASSPGSGRPSEQYF. CDR3 DNA sequence: TGTGCCAGTAGTCCAGGTAGCGGGCGTCCCTCCGAGCAGTACTTC.

The chain combines TRBV5-1 with TRBJ2-3; 8 positions match TRBD2. The CDR3 has 14 amino acids. V shed 5 bases and J 2 bases; nucleotides not matched to a gene: 4. The germline V gene has CDR1 SGHRS and CDR2 YFSETQ. DNA for the CDR3: TGCGCCAGCAGTGCCGGACTAGCCACAGATACGCAGTATTTT. It specifies CASSAGLATDTQYF.

This clonotype appeared a few times. This sequence joins TRBV5-1 and TRBJ2-1, with D tentatively TRBD1 or TRBD2 (5 bases each). Germline CDR1 and CDR2: SGHRS and YFSETQ. V was shortened by 3 bases and J by 0 bases, with 13 bases between the two germline ends. The CDR3 covers 16 residues. The CDR3 DNA follows: TGCGCCAGCAGCTCCACCGGGGACCCCTCCTACAATGAGCAGTTCTTC. Amino acids: CASSSTGDPSYNEQFF.

The V gene is TRBV12-3 or TRBV12-4, the J gene TRBJ2-7; 8 bases are a match to TRBD2. V shed 6 bases and J 5 bases; nucleotides not matched to a gene: 9. The CDR3 extends over 14 amino acids. The CDR3 is CASRLSGRYNEQYF. Here the CDR3 DNA reads TGTGCCAGCAGGTTAAGCGGGAGATATAACGAGCAGTACTTC.

CDR3 residues: CASSHRGLLNTEAFF. The CDR3 DNA is TGCGCCAGCAGTCACCGGGGATTACTGAACACTGAAGCTTTCTTT. The rearrangement joins TRBV4-3 to TRBJ1-1; D is unclear. Germline V lookup: CDR1 LGHNA, CDR2 YSLEER. The CDR3 is 15 residues long. V lost 6 bases and J lost 0, with 14 bases in between.

This clonotype was observed a handful of times. The V gene is TRBV2, the J gene TRBJ2-1; TRBD1 agrees at 10 bases. The germline CDR1 and CDR2 sequences are SNHLY and FYNNEI. The CDR3 runs to 14 residues. Losses at the gene ends were 7 bases for V and 7 bases for J; bases not matched to a gene: 7. CDR3 DNA: TGTGCCAGCACCCCGGGACAGGGGTGGAATGAGCAGTTCTTC. It is translated as CASTPGQGWNEQFF.

This clonotype was found a few times. The rearrangement links TRBV20-1 to TRBJ2-1, with D tentatively TRBD2 (5 bases). The CDR3 runs 15 residues. V gave up 0 bases and J gave up 2 bases, with 11 bases separating them. Germline values: CDR1 DFQATT, CDR2 SNEGSKA (reference sequence). The CDR3 loop reads CSARDTAGPYNEQFF. The CDR3 DNA reads as TGCAGTGCTAGAGATACCGCGGGCCCCTACAATGAGCAGTTCTTC.

At least ten counts were recorded for this clonotype. CDR3 in amino acids: CATGAHEQYF. The CDR3 nucleotides read TGTGCCACCGGGGCTCACGAGCAGTACTTC. The chain uses TRBV10-3 and TRBJ2-7, with D perhaps matching TRBD1 or TRBD2 (5 bases each). The CDR3 totals 10 residues. CDR1 is ENHRY and CDR2 is SYGVKD in the germline V gene. V lost 10 bases to trimming and J lost 5 bases, with 9 bases between them.

This clonotype was counted at least ten times. The V call is TRBV12-3 or TRBV12-4, the J call TRBJ1-6, with D hard to call. V gave up 5 bases and J gave up 7 bases, with 15 bases separating them. CDR3 length equals 15 residues. Here the CDR3 reads CASSPGPMQNSPLHF. The CDR3 DNA reads TGTGCCAGCAGTCCCGGGCCGATGCAGAATTCACCCCTCCACTTT.

In this sample, this clonotype turned up a few times. The chain joins TRBV18 to TRBJ2-5; either TRBD1 or TRBD2 may fit D (5 bases each). This CDR3 has 14 residues. The germline gives CDR1 KGHSH, CDR2 LQKENI. The germline V and J ends were trimmed by 1 base and 3 bases, with 9 bases remaining between them. Written as DNA, the CDR3 is TGTGCCAGCTCACCACGGGACCGAAAAGAGACCCAGTACTTC. This gives the protein CASSPRDRKETQYF.

This sequence joins TRBV5-1 and TRBJ2-1; D is possibly TRBD2 (6 bases). Germline lookup yields CDR1 SGHRS and CDR2 YFSETQ. CDR3 length equals 13 residues. Trimming stripped 4 bases from V and 7 bases from J, with 12 bases between. The CDR3 region is CASSKGTANEQFF. The CDR3 DNA reads TGCGCCAGCAGCAAGGGGACTGCGAATGAGCAGTTCTTC.

This clonotype was picked up many times. The chain carries TRBV7-9 and TRBJ2-3; 8 bases align to TRBD1. Germline CDR1 reads SEHNR; CDR2 reads FQNEAQ (reference sequence). V trimming: 7 bases; J trimming: 2 bases; junction bases outside the gene matches: 5. The CDR3 is made up of 14 amino acids. The CDR3 is CASNSDRDTDTQYF. CDR3 in DNA: TGTGCCAGCAACTCGGACAGGGACACAGATACGCAGTATTTT. Looking up the rest from reference TRBV7-9 and TRBJ2-3 gives the full variable domain: DTGVSQNPRHKITKRGQNVTFRCDPISEHNRLYWYRQTLGQGPEFLTYFQNEAQLEKSRLLSDRFSAERPKGSFSTLEIQRTEQGDSAMYLCASNSDRDTDTQYFGPGTRLTVL.

The V call is TRBV7-9, the J call TRBJ2-7; TRBD1 aligns across 8 bases. Germline CDR1 is SEHNR and CDR2 is FQNEAQ (reference sequence). The CDR3 consists of 14 residues. Trimming took 4 bases from V and 6 from J; bases not matched to a gene: 8. The CDR3 DNA follows: TGTGCCAGCAGCTGGGACAGGCGGCAAGGCGAGCAGTACTTC. This gives the protein CASSWDRRQGEQYF.